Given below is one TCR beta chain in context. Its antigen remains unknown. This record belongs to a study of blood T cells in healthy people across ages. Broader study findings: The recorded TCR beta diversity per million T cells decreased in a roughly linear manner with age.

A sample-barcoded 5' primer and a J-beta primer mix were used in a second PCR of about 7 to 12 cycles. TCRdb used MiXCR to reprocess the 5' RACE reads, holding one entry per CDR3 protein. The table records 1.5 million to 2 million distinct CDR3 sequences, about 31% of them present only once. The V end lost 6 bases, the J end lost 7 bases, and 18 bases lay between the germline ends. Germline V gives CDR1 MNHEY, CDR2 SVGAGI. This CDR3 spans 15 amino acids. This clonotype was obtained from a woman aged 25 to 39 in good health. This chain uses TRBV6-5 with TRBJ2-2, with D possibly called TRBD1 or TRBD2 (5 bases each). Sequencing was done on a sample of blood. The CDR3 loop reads CASSKDYLGGGELFF. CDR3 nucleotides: TGTGCCAGCAGCAAAGACTACCTTGGGGGCGGGGAGCTGTTTTTT.